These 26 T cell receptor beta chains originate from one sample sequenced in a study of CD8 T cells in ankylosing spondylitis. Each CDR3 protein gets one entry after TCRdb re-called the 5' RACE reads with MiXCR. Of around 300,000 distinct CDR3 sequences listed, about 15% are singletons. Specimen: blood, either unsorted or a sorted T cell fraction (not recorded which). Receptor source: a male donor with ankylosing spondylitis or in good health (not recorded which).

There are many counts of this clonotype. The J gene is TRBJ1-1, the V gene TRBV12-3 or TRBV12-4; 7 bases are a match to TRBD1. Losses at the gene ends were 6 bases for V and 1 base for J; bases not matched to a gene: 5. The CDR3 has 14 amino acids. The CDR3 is CASRARQGNTEAFF. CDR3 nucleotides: TGTGCCAGCAGAGCCCGACAGGGGAACACTGAAGCTTTCTTT.

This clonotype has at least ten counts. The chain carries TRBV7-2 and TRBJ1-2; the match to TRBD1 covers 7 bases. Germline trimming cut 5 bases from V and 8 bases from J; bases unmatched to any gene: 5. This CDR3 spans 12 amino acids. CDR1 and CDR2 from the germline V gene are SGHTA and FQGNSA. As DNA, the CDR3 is TGTGCCAGCAGCCTAAGAGGGGGCGGCTACACCTTC. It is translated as CASSLRGGGYTF.

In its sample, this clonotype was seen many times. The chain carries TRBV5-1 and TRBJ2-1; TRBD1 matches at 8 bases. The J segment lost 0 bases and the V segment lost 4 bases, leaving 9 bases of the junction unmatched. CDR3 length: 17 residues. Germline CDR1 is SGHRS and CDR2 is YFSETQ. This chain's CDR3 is CASSRDRGLSSYNEQFF. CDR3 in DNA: TGCGCCAGCAGCCGCGACAGGGGCCTTAGCTCCTACAATGAGCAGTTCTTC.

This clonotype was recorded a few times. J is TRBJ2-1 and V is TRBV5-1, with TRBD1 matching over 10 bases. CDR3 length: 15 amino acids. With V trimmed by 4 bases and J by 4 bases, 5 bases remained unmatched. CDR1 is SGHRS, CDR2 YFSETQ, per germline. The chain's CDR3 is CASSPGDRGYNEQFF. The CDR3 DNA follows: TGCGCCAGCAGCCCCGGGGACAGGGGATACAATGAGCAGTTCTTC.

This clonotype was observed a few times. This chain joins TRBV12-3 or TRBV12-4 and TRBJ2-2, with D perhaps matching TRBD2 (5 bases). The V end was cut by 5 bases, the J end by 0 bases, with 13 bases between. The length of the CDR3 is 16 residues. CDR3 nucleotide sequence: TGTGCCAGCAGTATAGAATGGGGAGCGAACACCGGGGAGCTGTTTTTT. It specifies CASSIEWGANTGELFF.

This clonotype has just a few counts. CDR3: CASSQEGVNMNTEAFF. The CDR3 DNA follows: TGCGCCAGCAGCCAAGAGGGGGTGAACATGAACACTGAAGCTTTCTTT. The chain joins TRBV4-1 to TRBJ1-1, with D perhaps TRBD1 (5 bases). This CDR3 spans 16 amino acids. V was trimmed by 0 bases and J by 0 bases, leaving 11 bases between them. CDR1 MGHRA and CDR2 YSYEKL come from the germline V gene.

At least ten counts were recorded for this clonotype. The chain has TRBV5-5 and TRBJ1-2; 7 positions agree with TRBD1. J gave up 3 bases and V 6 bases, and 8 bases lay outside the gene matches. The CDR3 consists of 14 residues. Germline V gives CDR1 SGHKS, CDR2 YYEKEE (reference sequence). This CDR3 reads CASTSLQGDYGYTF. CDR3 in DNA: TGTGCCAGCACCTCTCTTCAGGGGGACTATGGCTACACCTTC.

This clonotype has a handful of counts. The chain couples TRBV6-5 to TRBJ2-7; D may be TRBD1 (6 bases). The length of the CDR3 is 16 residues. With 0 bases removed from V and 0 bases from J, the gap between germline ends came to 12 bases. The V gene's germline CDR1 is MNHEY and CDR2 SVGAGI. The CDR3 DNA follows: TGTGCCAGCAGTTACTCAAGGGGGATGGGCTCCTACGAGCAGTACTTC. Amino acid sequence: CASSYSRGMGSYEQYF.

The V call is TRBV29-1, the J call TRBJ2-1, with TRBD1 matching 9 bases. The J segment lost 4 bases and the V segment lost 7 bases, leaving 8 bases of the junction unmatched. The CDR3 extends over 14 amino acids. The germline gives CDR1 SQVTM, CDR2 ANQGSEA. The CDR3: CSGGTGIEYNEQFF. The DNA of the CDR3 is TGCAGCGGGGGGACAGGGATCGAATACAATGAGCAGTTCTTC.

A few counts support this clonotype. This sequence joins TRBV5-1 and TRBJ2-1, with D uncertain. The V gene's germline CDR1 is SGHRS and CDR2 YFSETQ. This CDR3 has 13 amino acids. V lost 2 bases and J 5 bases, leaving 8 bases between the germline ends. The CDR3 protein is CASSFYRDNEQFF. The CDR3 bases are TGCGCCAGCAGCTTCTACAGAGACAATGAGCAGTTCTTC.

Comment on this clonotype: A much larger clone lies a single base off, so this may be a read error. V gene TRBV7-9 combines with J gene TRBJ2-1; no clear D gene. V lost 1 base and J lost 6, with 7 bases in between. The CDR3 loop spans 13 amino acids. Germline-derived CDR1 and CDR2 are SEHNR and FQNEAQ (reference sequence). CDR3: CASSLGAFNEQFF. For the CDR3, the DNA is TGTGCCAGCAGCTTAGGGGCCTTCAATGAGCAGTTCTTC.

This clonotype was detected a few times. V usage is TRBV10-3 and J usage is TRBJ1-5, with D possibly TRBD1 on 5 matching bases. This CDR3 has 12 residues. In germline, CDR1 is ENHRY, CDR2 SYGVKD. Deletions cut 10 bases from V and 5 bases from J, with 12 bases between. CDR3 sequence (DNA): TGTGCCACCGGGACGGGGGATCAGCCCCAGCATTTT. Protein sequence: CATGTGDQPQHF.

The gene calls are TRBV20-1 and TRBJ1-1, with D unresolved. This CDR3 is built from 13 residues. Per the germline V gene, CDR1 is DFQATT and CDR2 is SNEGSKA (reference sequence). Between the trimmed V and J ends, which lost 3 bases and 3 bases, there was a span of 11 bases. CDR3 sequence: CSASSDLYTEAFF. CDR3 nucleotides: TGCAGTGCTAGTTCGGACCTGTACACTGAAGCTTTCTTT.

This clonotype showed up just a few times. The DNA for the CDR3 is TGTGCCAGCAGCCCCGGGTCCGGGACCCAGTACTTC. This translates into CASSPGSGTQYF. The chain uses TRBV3-1 and TRBJ2-5; no clear D. This CDR3 has 12 residues. Germline V lookup: CDR1 LGHDT, CDR2 YNNKEL (reference sequence). Trimming left V 4 bases short and J 7 bases short, with 10 bases between.

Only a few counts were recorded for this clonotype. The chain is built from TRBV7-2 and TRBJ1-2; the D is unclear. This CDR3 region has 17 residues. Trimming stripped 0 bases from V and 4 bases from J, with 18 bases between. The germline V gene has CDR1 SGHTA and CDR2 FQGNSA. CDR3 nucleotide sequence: TGTGCCAGCAGCTTAGCGCCCGGACGGACGGAGGGCTATGGCTACACCTTC. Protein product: CASSLAPGRTEGYGYTF.

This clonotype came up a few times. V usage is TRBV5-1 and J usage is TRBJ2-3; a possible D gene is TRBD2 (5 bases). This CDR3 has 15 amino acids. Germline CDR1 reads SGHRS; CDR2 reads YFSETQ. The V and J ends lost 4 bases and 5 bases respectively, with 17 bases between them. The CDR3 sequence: CASSGWTFGGDTQYF. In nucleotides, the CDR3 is TGCGCCAGCAGCGGATGGACTTTCGGCGGAGATACGCAGTATTTT.

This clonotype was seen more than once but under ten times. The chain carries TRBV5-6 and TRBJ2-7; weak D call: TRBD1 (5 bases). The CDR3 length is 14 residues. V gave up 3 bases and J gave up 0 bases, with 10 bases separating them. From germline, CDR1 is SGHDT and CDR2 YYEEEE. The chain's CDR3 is CASSSRTLSYEQYF. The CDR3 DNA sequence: TGTGCCAGCAGCTCGAGGACACTCTCCTACGAGCAGTACTTC. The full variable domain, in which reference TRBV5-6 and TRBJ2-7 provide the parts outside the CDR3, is DAGVTQSPTHLIKTRGQQVTLRCSPKSGHDTVSWYQQALGQGPQFIFQYYEEEERQRGNFPDRFSGHQFPNYSSELNVNALLLGDSALYLCASSSRTLSYEQYFGPGTRLTVT.

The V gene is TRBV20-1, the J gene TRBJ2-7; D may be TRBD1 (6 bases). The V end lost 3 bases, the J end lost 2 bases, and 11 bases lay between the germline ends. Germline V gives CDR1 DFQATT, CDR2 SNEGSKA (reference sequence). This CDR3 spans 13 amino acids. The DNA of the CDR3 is TGCAGTGCTAGTCCCAGGGGACCCTACGAGCAGTACTTC. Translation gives CSASPRGPYEQYF.

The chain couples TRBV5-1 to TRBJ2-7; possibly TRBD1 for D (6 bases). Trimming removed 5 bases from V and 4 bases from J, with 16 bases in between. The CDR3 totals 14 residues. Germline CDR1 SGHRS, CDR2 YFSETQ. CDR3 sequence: CASRPKGHGYEQYF. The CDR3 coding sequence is TGCGCCAGCAGACCTAAGGGACACGGTTACGAGCAGTACTTC.

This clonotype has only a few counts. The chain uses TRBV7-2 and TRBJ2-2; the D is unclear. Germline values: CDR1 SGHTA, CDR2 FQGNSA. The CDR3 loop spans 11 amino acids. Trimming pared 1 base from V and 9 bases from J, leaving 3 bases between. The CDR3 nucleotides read TGTGCCAGCAGCTTAGAGAGGGAGCTGTTTTTT. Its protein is CASSLERELFF.

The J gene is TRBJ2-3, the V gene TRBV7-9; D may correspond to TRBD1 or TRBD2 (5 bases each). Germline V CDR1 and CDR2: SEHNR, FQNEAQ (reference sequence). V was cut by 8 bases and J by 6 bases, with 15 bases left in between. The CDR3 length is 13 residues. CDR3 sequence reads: CASGGFDSDTQYF. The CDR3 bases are TGTGCCAGCGGGGGTTTCGACTCCGATACGCAGTATTTT. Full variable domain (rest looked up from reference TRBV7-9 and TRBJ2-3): DTGVSQNPRHKITKRGQNVTFRCDPISEHNRLYWYRQTLGQGPEFLTYFQNEAQLEKSRLLSDRFSAERPKGSFSTLEIQRTEQGDSAMYLCASGGFDSDTQYFGPGTRLTVL.

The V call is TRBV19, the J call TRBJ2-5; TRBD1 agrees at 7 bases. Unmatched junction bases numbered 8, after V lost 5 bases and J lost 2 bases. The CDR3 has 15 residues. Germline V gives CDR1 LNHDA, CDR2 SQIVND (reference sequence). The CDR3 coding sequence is TGTGCCAGTAGTGCAACAGGGGTAGGGCAAGAGACCCAGTACTTC. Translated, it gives CASSATGVGQETQYF.

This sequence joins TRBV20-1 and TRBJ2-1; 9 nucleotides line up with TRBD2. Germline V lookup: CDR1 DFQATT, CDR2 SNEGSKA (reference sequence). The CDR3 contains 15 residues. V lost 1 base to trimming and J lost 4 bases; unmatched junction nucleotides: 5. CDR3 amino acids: CSARGAGGRYNEQFF. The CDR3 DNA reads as TGCAGTGCTAGAGGCGCGGGGGGGCGATACAATGAGCAGTTCTTC.

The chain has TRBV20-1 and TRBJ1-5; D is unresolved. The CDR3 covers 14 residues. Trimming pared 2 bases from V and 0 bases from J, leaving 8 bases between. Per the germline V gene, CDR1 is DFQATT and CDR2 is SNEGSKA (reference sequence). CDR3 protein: CSARPMGSNQPQHF. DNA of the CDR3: TGCAGTGCTAGACCTATGGGTAGCAATCAGCCCCAGCATTTT.

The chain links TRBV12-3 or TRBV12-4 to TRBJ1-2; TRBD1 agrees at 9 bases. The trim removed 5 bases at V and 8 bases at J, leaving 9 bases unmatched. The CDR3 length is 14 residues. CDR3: CASSLEDRGQGYTF. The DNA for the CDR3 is TGTGCCAGCAGTCTCGAGGACAGGGGACAAGGCTACACCTTC.

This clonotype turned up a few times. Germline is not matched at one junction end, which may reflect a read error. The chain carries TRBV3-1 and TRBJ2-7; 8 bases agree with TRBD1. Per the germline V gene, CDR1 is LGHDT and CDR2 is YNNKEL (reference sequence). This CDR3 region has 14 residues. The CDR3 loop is CASSQGRRGREQYF. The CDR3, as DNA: TGTGCCAGCAGCCAAGGTCGCAGGGGGCGTGAGCAGTACTTT.